The following is a TCR beta chain sequence with its context. The data were taken from a study of T cells after somatic rescue of genetic block. Method: immunoSEQ multiplex PCR; TCRdb's copy keeps in-frame clones and lacks some. The data show 55,000 to 70,000 clones, with around 92% seen just once and 2.9% held by the top ten. This receptor was taken from a middle-aged man. Sequencing input: peripheral blood mononuclear cells (PBMCs).

The CDR3 is CASSPMPSQPQHF. Here the CDR3 DNA reads TGTGCCAGCAGCCCTATGCCGAGTCAGCCCCAGCATTTT. The V and J genes are TRBV27 and TRBJ1-5; D is ambiguous. The V end was cut by 6 bases, the J end by 6 bases, with 12 bases between. The CDR3 is 13 residues long. Germline lookup yields CDR1 MNHEY and CDR2 SMNVEV (reference sequence).